One and the same sample provided the 19 T cell receptor beta chains below, sequenced in a study of OX40 agonist ivuxolimab in advanced cancers. Method: immunoSEQ multiplex PCR; TCRdb's copy keeps in-frame clones and lacks some. Of some 64,000 clones listed, about 87% are singletons. The sample here was CD4+ or CD8+ T cells sorted from blood, taken in a trial of the OX40 agonist ivuxolimab. All receptors come from an adult with an advanced solid tumor such as melanoma, head and neck, liver or kidney cancer.

This rearrangement joins TRBV7-6 to TRBJ1-3, with 9 bases that match TRBD1. This CDR3 comprises 16 residues. The J segment lost 1 base and the V segment lost 4 bases, leaving 5 bases of the junction unmatched. The germline V gene encodes CDR1 SGHVS and CDR2 FNYEAQ. As DNA, the CDR3 is TGTGCCAGCAGCTCCGACAGGGGGAGGTCTGGAAACACCATATATTTT. Protein: CASSSDRGRSGNTIYF.

The chain uses TRBV12-2 and TRBJ1-5; the table's D call of TRBD1 was not tested on the DNA. TRBV12-2 is noted as a pseudogene. The CDR3 extends over 15 amino acids. CDR3 sequence reads: CASRLALGAGQPQHF. The CDR3 coding sequence is TGTGCAAGTCGCTTAGCGCTGGGGGCCGGACAGCCCCAGCATTTT.

This chain connects TRBV27 to TRBJ2-1, with D possibly being TRBD1 (6 bases). The CDR3 totals 14 residues. Germline V gene lookup returns CDR1 MNHEY and CDR2 SMNVEV (reference sequence). Trimming pared 3 bases from V and 4 bases from J, leaving 10 bases between. CDR3 DNA sequence: TGTGCCAGCAGTTTTGACAGGACTTACAATGAGCAGTTCTTC. Amino acids: CASSFDRTYNEQFF.

J is TRBJ2-7 and V is TRBV29-1, with D possibly being TRBD1 (6 bases). CDR3 size: 14 residues. Germline loops: CDR1 SQVTM, CDR2 ANQGSEA. Trimming removed 7 bases at V and 3 bases at J, with 19 bases between. CDR3 amino acids: CSARIGTGNYEQYF. The CDR3, as DNA: TGCAGCGCTCGGATCGGTACAGGGAACTACGAGCAGTACTTC.

The chain carries TRBV5-6 and TRBJ2-7; D perhaps matches TRBD1 (5 bases). Germline V gene sequence: CDR1 SGHDT, CDR2 YYEEEE. CDR3 length: 16 amino acids. Trimming left V 2 bases short and J 2 bases short, with 17 bases between. The CDR3 sequence: CASSLYGHGRTYEQYF. The DNA of the CDR3 is TGTGCCAGCAGCTTATACGGACACGGACGGACCTACGAGCAGTACTTC.

The rearrangement links TRBV18 to TRBJ2-3; 8 positions match TRBD2. The V gene's germline CDR1 is KGHSH and CDR2 LQKENI. The CDR3 extends over 15 amino acids. V trimming: 2 bases; J trimming: 1 base; junction bases outside the gene matches: 2. CDR3 region: CASSPGGRRTDTQYF. CDR3 nucleotides: TGTGCCAGCTCACCAGGCGGGAGGCGCACAGATACGCAGTATTTT.

V gene TRBV28 combines with J gene TRBJ1-4, with D possibly TRBD1 on 6 matching bases. The CDR3 is 15 residues long. Germline assignment: CDR1 MDHEN and CDR2 SYDVKM. Trimming pared 6 bases from V and 7 bases from J, leaving 18 bases between. The CDR3 DNA reads as TGTGCCAGCAGCCGTTCCCGGGGGGGCATTGAAAAACTGTTTTTT. Translation gives CASSRSRGGIEKLFF. Complete variable domain (other parts from reference TRBV28 and TRBJ1-4): DVKVTQSSRYLVKRTGEKVFLECVQDMDHENMFWYRQDPGLGLRLIYFSYDVKMKEKGDIPEGYSVSREKKERFSLILESASTNQTSMYLCASSRSRGGIEKLFFGSGTQLSVL.

V gene TRBV5-4 combines with J gene TRBJ2-1, with unresolved D. V lost 6 bases to trimming and J lost 15 bases, with 19 bases between them. Germline V gene lookup returns CDR1 SGHNT and CDR2 YYREEE (reference sequence). The CDR3 length is 12 residues. CDR3 DNA: TGTGCCAGCACCCCGGACGCCGGACCGTGGTTCTTC. It codes for CASTPDAGPWFF.

The rearrangement uses TRBV28 and TRBJ2-1, with 9 bases that match TRBD1. CDR1 is MDHEN and CDR2 is SYDVKM in the germline V gene. The CDR3 has 16 residues. V gave up 7 bases and J gave up 6 bases; unmatched junction bases: 13. Here the CDR3 reads CASTPPHRGRGNEQFF. The DNA for the CDR3 is TGTGCCAGCACCCCCCCCCACAGGGGGCGAGGCAATGAGCAGTTCTTC.

The CDR3 bases are TGTGCCAGCAGTGGGGTGAACTATGGCTACACCTTC. Amino acids: CASSGVNYGYTF. V gene TRBV2 combines with J gene TRBJ1-2; no reliable D call. The CDR3 is 12 amino acids. V gave up 4 bases and J gave up 2 bases, with 5 bases separating them. CDR1 SNHLY and CDR2 FYNNEI come from the germline V gene.

This clone was seen once. The rearrangement links TRBV19 to TRBJ1-1; maybe TRBD1 (6 bases). The CDR3 runs 14 residues. From germline, CDR1 is LNHDA and CDR2 SQIVND (reference sequence). The ends were cut back, 7 bases at V and 0 bases at J, with 12 bases in the middle. The CDR3 loop reads CASTGGPLNTEAFF. The CDR3 DNA follows: TGTGCCAGTACCGGGGGGCCTCTGAACACTGAAGCTTTCTTT. Full variable domain (rest looked up from reference TRBV19 and TRBJ1-1): DGGITQSPKYLFRKEGQNVTLSCEQNLNHDAMYWYRQDPGQGLRLIYYSQIVNDFQKGDIAEGYSVSREKKESFPLTVTSAQKNPTAFYLCASTGGPLNTEAFFGQGTRLTVV.

The chain has TRBV29-1 and TRBJ1-1, with a tentative D call TRBD1 (6 bases). This CDR3 has 13 residues. V was cut by 4 bases and J by 7 bases, with 16 bases left in between. CDR1 and CDR2 from the germline V gene are SQVTM and ANQGSEA. The CDR3 sequence: CSVVGGGAGEAFF. In DNA, the CDR3 is TGCAGCGTTGTAGGAGGGGGGGCGGGTGAAGCTTTCTTT.

The rearrangement joins TRBV6-1 to TRBJ2-1, with a possible D match to TRBD2 (5 bases). The ends were cut back, 3 bases at V and 10 bases at J, with 13 bases in the middle. Germline V gives CDR1 MNHNS, CDR2 SASEGT. The CDR3 covers 13 residues. Here the CDR3 DNA reads TGTGCCAGCAGTGATAGCCCGGGGTGGGAGCAGTTCTTC. It encodes CASSDSPGWEQFF.

V gene TRBV11-2 combines with J gene TRBJ2-5, with a tentative D call TRBD2 (5 bases). The V gene lost 6 bases and the J gene lost 5 bases, with 19 bases spanning the gap. This CDR3 spans 15 amino acids. Germline V gene lookup returns CDR1 SGHAT and CDR2 FQNNGV. CDR3 DNA sequence: TGTGCCAGCAGTCCCGGAGGAGGAGTGGGGGAGACCCAGTACTTC. The encoded protein is CASSPGGGVGETQYF.

The rearrangement links TRBV2 to TRBJ2-1, with D uncertain. This CDR3 comprises 13 residues. Trimming shortened V by 5 bases and J by 4 bases, and 9 bases separated the two germline ends. In germline, CDR1 is SNHLY, CDR2 FYNNEI. CDR3 sequence (DNA): TGTGCCAGCAGTAATGGGTATTACAATGAGCAGTTCTTC. Translation: CASSNGYYNEQFF.

This chain joins TRBV30 and TRBJ2-4, with D possibly TRBD2 on 5 matching bases. V shed 2 bases and J shed 6 bases, with 26 bases lying between them. This CDR3 has 18 residues. The germline V gene has CDR1 GTSNPN and CDR2 SVGIG (reference sequence). The CDR3 DNA is TGTGCCTGGAGTCCCCCTGGCGCTATGCGGGTTAAACTAAACATTCAGTACTTC. It yields the protein CAWSPPGAMRVKLNIQYF. The complete variable domain, with remaining parts taken from reference TRBV30 and TRBJ2-4, reads SQTIHQWPATLVQPVGSPLSLECTVEGTSNPNLYWYRQAAGRGLQLLFYSVGIGQISSEVPQNLSASRPQDRQFILSSKKLLLSDSGFYLCAWSPPGAMRVKLNIQYFGAGTRLSVL.

The chain is built from TRBV6-6 and TRBJ1-2; 9 nucleotides match TRBD1. The length of the CDR3 is 15 residues. Germline values: CDR1 MNHNY, CDR2 SVGAGI (reference sequence). The J segment lost 14 bases and the V segment lost 0 bases, leaving 13 bases of the junction unmatched. The CDR3 bases are TGTGCCAGCAGTTACTCGAGGAAATACAGGGGGCTGGGAACCTTC. Translated, it gives CASSYSRKYRGLGTF.

This chain uses TRBV19 with TRBJ1-4; D is ambiguous. V was shortened by 5 bases and J by 8 bases, with 12 bases between the two germline ends. Germline V CDR1 and CDR2: LNHDA, SQIVND (reference sequence). The CDR3 has 13 amino acids. The CDR3 DNA reads as TGTGCCAGTAGTCCCCGGAAGAGCGAAAAACTGTTTTTT. Translated: CASSPRKSEKLFF.

This clone was picked up one time. Its ends do not fully match the called genes, so a read error is possible. The rearrangement uses TRBV28 and TRBJ1-4, with TRBD1 as a possible D gene (5 bases). Germline-derived CDR1 and CDR2 are MDHEN and SYDVKM. This CDR3 has 14 residues. The CDR3: CATSTGDRNEKLFF. CDR3 bases: TGTGCCACCAGTACGGGGGATCGCAATGAAAAACTGTTTTTT.